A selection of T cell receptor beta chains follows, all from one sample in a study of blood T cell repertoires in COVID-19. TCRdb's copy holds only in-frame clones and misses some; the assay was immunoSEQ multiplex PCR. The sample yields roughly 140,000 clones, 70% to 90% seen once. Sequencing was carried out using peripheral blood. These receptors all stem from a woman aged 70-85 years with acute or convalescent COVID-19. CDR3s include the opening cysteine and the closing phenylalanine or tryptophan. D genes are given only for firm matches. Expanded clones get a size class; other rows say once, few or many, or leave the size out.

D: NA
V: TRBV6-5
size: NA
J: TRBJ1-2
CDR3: CASSYQGSYGYTF
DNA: TGTGCCAGCAGTTATCAGGGATCCTATGGCTACACCTTC

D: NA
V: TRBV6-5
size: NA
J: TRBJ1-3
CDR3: CASRITGDSGNTIYF
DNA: TGTGCCAGCAGGATAACGGGAGACTCTGGAAACACCATATATTTT

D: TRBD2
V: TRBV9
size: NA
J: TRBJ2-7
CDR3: CASSVGSSGPSYEQYF
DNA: TGTGCCAGCAGCGTAGGAAGTAGCGGGCCCTCCTACGAGCAGTACTTC

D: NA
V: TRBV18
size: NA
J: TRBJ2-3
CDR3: CASREKQGSSTDTQYF
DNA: TGTGCCAGCCGAGAAAAACAGGGAAGTAGCACAGATACGCAGTATTTT

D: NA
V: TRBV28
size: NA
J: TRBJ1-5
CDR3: CASNLYSNQPQHF
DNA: TGTGCCAGCAACCTATATAGCAATCAGCCCCAGCATTTT

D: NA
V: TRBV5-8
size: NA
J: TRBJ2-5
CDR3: CASSPGDSYQETQYF
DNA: TGTGCCAGCTCGCCGGGGGACAGTTACCAAGAGACCCAGTACTTC

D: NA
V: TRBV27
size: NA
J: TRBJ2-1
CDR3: CASSFPGLSYNEQFF
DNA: TGTGCCAGCAGTTTCCCGGGACTCTCCTACAATGAGCAGTTCTTC

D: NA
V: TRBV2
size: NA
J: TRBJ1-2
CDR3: CASSATASSNYGYTF
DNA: TGTGCCAGCAGTGCAACAGCCTCCTCTAACTATGGCTACACCTTC

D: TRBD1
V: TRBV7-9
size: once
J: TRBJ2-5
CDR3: CASSSGQGKETQYF
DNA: TGTGCCAGCAGCTCGGGACAGGGGAAAGAGACCCAGTACTTC

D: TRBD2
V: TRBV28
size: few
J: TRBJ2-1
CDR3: CASRALAGGDFF
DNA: TGTGCCAGCAGAGCTCTAGCGGGGGGGGACTTCTTC

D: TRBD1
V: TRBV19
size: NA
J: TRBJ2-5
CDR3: CASSIRGETQYF
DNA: TGTGCCAGTAGCATCAGGGGGGAGACCCAGTACTTC

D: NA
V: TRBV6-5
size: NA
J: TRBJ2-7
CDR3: CASSSAGSSYEQYF
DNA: TGTGCCAGCAGTTCTGCGGGGAGCTCCTACGAGCAGTACTTC

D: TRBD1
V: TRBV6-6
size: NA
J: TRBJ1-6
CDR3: CASTLGNRGSPLHF
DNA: TGTGCCAGCACCCTAGGGAACAGGGGCTCACCCCTCCACTTT

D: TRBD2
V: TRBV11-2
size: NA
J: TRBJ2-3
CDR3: CASSLVGGGASDTQYF
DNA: TGTGCCAGCAGCTTAGTGGGCGGGGGGGCTTCAGATACGCAGTATTTT

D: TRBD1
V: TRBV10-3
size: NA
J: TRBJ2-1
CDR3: CARSGTGDGEQFF
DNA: TGTGCCAGATCCGGGACAGGGGACGGTGAGCAGTTCTTC

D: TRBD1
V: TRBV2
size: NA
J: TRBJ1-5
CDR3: CASSEQGARQPQHF
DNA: TGTGCCAGCAGTGAACAGGGGGCGCGACAGCCCCAGCATTTT

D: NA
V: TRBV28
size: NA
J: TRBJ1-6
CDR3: CASSLEGREYNSPLHF
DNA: TGTGCCAGCAGTTTGGAGGGCCGAGAGTATAATTCACCCCTCCACTTT

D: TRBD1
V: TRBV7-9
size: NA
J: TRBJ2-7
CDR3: CASSPPDRAYEQYF
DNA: TGTGCCAGCAGCCCCCCGGACAGGGCGTACGAGCAGTACTTC

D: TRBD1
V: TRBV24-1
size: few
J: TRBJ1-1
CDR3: CATSDRTGGNTEAFF
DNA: TGTGCCACCAGTGACCGGACAGGAGGGAACACTGAAGCTTTCTTT

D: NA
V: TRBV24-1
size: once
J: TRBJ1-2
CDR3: CATSGPSSNYGYTF
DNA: TGTGCCACCAGTGGGCCGTCCTCTAACTATGGCTACACCTTC

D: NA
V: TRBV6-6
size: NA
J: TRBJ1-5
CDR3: CASSYLLSNQPQHF
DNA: TGTGCCAGCAGTTACCTTCTCAGTAATCAGCCCCAGCATTTT

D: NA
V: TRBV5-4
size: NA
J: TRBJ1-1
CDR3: CASSLDGQNTEAFF
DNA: TGTGCCAGCAGCTTGGATGGACAGAACACTGAAGCTTTCTTT

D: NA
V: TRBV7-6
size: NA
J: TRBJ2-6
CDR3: CASSPTGHSGANVLTF
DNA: TGTGCCAGCAGCCCGACAGGACACTCTGGGGCCAACGTCCTGACTTTC

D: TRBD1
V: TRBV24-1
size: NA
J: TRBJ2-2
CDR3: CATSVGQANTGELFF
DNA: TGTGCCACCAGTGTAGGACAGGCCAACACCGGGGAGCTGTTTTTT

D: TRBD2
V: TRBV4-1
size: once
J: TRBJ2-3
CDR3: CASSHSLAGERTDTQYF
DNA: TGCGCCAGCAGCCACTCACTAGCGGGGGAGCGCACAGATACGCAGTATTTT

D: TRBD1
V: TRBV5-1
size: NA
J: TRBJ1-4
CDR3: CASSLTGGTNEKLFF
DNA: TGCGCCAGCAGCTTAACAGGGGGGACTAATGAAAAACTGTTTTTT

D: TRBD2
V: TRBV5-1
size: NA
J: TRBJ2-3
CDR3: CASTSGGIDTQYF
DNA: TGCGCCAGTACTAGCGGGGGGATAGATACGCAGTATTTT

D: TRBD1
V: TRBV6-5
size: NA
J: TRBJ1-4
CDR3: CASSKTGVREKLFF
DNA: TGTGCCAGCAGTAAGACAGGGGTGAGAGAAAAACTGTTTTTT

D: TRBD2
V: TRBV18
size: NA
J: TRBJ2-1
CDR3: CASSPRTSRLNEQFF
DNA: TGTGCCAGCTCACCCCGGACTAGTAGATTAAATGAGCAGTTCTTC

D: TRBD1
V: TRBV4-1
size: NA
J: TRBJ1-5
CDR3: CASSQEPGQGFGQPQHF
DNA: TGCGCCAGCAGCCAAGAGCCGGGACAGGGCTTCGGTCAGCCCCAGCATTTT

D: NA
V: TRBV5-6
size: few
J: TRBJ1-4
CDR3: CASSFGGRKDNSGEKLFF
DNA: TGTGCCAGCAGCTTTGGGGGCCGGAAAGACAACAGTGGGGAAAAACTGTTTTTT

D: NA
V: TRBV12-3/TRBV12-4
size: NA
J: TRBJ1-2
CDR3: CASSFLGFGYTF
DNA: TGTGCCAGCAGTTTCCTCGGTTTTGGCTACACCTTC

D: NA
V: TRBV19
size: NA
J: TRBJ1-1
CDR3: CASSNTVNTEAFF
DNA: TGTGCCAGTAGTAATACGGTTAACACTGAAGCTTTCTTT

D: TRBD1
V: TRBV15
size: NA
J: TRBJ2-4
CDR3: CATSGLQGAKTSENIQYF
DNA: TGTGCCACCAGCGGATTACAGGGGGCTAAGACTTCCGAAAACATTCAGTACTTC

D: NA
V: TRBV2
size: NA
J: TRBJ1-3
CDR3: CASRGQAISGNTIYF
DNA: TGTGCCAGCAGGGGGCAGGCTATCTCTGGAAACACCATATATTTT

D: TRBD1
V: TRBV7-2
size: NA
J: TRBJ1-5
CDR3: CASSLEGQGNQPQHF
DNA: TGTGCCAGCAGCTTAGAGGGACAGGGCAATCAGCCCCAGCATTTT

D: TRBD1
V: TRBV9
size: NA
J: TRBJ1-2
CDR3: CASSLGTGVSGYTF
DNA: TGTGCCAGCAGCCTCGGGACAGGGGTTAGTGGCTACACCTTC

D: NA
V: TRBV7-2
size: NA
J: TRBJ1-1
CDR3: CASSLTLLNTEAFF
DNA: TGTGCCAGCAGCTTGACACTCCTGAACACTGAAGCTTTCTTT

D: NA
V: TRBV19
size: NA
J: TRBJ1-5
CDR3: CASSSQGAGKNNQPQHF
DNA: TGTGCCAGTAGTTCCCAAGGGGCTGGAAAGAACAATCAGCCCCAGCATTTT

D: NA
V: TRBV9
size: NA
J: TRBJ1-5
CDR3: CASSVGDTNQPQHF
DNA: TGTGCCAGCAGCGTAGGGGACACTAATCAGCCCCAGCATTTT

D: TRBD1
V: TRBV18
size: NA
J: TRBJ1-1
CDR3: CASSPGTGGQGTEAFF
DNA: TGTGCCAGCTCACCCGGGACAGGGGGCCAGGGCACTGAAGCTTTCTTT

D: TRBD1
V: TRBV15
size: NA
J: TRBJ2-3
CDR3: CATSRGTGGSSTDTQYF
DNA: TGTGCCACCAGCAGAGGTACAGGGGGCTCTAGCACAGATACGCAGTATTTT

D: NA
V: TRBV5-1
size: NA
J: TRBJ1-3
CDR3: CASSLTGPGNTIYF
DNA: TGCGCCAGCAGCCTAACAGGGCCTGGAAACACCATATATTTT

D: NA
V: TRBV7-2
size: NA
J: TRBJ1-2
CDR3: CASSRSGEGNYGYTF
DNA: TGTGCCAGCAGCCGGAGTGGGGAGGGAAACTATGGCTACACCTTC

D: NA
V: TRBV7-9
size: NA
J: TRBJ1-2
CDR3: CASSLTGANYGYTF
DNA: TGTGCCAGCAGCTTGACAGGAGCTAACTATGGCTACACCTTC

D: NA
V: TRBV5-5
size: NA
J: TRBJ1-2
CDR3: CASSYRTGANYGYTF
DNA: TGTGCCAGCAGCTACCGGACTGGGGCTAACTATGGCTACACCTTC

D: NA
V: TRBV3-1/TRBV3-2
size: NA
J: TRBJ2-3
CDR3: CASSQDLRGSDTQYF
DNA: TGTGCCAGCAGCCAAGATCTGCGGGGATCAGATACGCAGTATTTT

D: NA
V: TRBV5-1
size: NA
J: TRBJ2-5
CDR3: CASSSTGAQEGTQYF
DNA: TGCGCCAGCAGCTCAACAGGGGCCCAGGAGGGGACCCAGTACTTC

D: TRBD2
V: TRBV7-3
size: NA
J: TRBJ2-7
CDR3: CASSLMSLAGGTYEQYF
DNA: TGTGCCAGCAGCTTAATGTCTCTAGCGGGGGGAACCTACGAGCAGTACTTC

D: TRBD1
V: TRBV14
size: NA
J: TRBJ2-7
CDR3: CASSLTGEYEQYF
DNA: TGTGCCAGCAGCCTGACAGGGGAATACGAGCAGTACTTC

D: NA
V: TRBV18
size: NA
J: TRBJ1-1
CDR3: CASSNRLDTEAFF
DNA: TGTGCCAGCTCGAATCGTCTAGACACTGAAGCTTTCTTT

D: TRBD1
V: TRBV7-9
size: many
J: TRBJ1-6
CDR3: CASSNGQGFYNSPLHF
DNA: TGTGCCAGCAGCAACGGACAGGGCTTCTATAATTCACCCCTCCACTTT

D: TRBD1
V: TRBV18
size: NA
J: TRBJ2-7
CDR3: CASSPRDRAYEQYF
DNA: TGTGCCAGCTCACCGCGGGACAGGGCTTACGAGCAGTACTTC

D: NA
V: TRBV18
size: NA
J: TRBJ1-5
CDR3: CASSPQGTGGNQPQHF
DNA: TGTGCCAGCTCACCACAGGGCACGGGGGGCAATCAGCCCCAGCATTTT

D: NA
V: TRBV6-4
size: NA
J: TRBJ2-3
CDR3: CASSGRAGDTQYF
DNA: TGTGCCAGCAGTGGCCGCGCGGGGGATACGCAGTATTTT

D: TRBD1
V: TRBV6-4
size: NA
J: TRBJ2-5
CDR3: CASSEPGQLGETQYF
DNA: TGTGCCAGCAGCGAACCGGGACAGTTAGGAGAGACCCAGTACTTC